The sequence of this T cell receptor (beta chain) was determined in a study of Ad26.COV2.S vaccination and SARS-CoV-2 variants. V shed 7 bases and J shed 7 bases, with 17 bases lying between them. The CDR3 covers 15 residues. The germline V gene has CDR1 MNHEY and CDR2 SVGAGI. The data were produced by immunoSEQ multiplex PCR, yet TCRdb's version contains in-frame clones alone and is incomplete. Of 100,000 or so clones detected, over 60% appear once; the ten largest clones hold roughly 17%. This receptor was identified in a human donor who had recovered from COVID-19. This rearrangement joins TRBV6-5 to TRBJ1-6, with a possible D match to TRBD1 (6 bases). Sequences were derived from peripheral blood, sampled after recovery from COVID-19. The CDR3 sequence is CASTRGGQGNSPLHF. The CDR3 nucleotides read TGTGCCAGCACCCGGGGGGGACAAGGGAATTCACCCCTCCACTTT.